These T cell receptor beta chains were read from a single sample in a study of cytomegalovirus exposure and HLA in healthy donors. Repertoires were generated with immunoSEQ multiplex PCR, while TCRdb's copy carries only in-frame clones and drops some. The profile shows approximately 130,000 clones, more than 70% of them singletons. Sequenced input: PBMCs. These receptors came from a woman aged 45-59 years in good health and CMV-seropositive. Each CDR3 is given with its conserved first and last residue. Each record gives: clone size, J gene, D gene, V gene, CDR3 DNA, CDR3 protein. A D gene is named only where the DNA matches it firmly. Clone size is given for some rows only: seen once, a few or many times, or a class if the clone is expanded.

few	TRBJ2-7	NA	TRBV6-6	TGTGCCAGCAGCAGGACAGTCTACGAGCAGTACTTC	CASSRTVYEQYF
NA	TRBJ2-3	TRBD1	TRBV7-2	TGTGCCAGCAGCTCGGGACAGCGGCCCACAGATACGCAGTATTTT	CASSSGQRPTDTQYF
NA	TRBJ1-2	NA	TRBV4-1	TGCGCCAGCAGCCAAGGGCTCCCCCTTGGCTACACCTTC	CASSQGLPLGYTF
NA	TRBJ1-5	NA	TRBV12-2	TGTGCAAGTCGCTTAGCCCCCGCCAGGGGGTCGGAGCCCCAGCATTTT	CASRLAPARGSEPQHF
NA	TRBJ2-1	TRBD1	TRBV6-6	TGTGCCAGCAGTTACTGGGACAGGGCCAATGAGCAGTTCTTC	CASSYWDRANEQFF
once	TRBJ1-2	TRBD1	TRBV9	TGCGCCAGCAGCGGGGGGACAGCTAACTATGGCTACACCTTC	CASSGGTANYGYTF
NA	TRBJ2-3	NA	TRBV7-3	TGTGCCAGCAGCTTGGGAGGATACACAGATACGCAGTATTTT	CASSLGGYTDTQYF
NA	TRBJ1-5	NA	TRBV2	TGTGCCAGCCTTCGGTCGTGGGGAGCCGATCAGCCCCAGCATTTT	CASLRSWGADQPQHF
NA	TRBJ2-5	NA	TRBV7-2	TGTGCCAGCAGCTTAAGTCTCGCGGGGATTTCGACCCAGTACTTC	CASSLSLAGISTQYF
NA	TRBJ2-1	NA	TRBV19	TGTGCCAGTAGTCAAGGGGGTTATGAGCAGTTCTTC	CASSQGGYEQFF
NA	TRBJ1-1	NA	TRBV13	TGTGCCAGCAGCTTCTCGGGACACCTGAACACTGAAGCTTTCTTT	CASSFSGHLNTEAFF
few	TRBJ2-2	TRBD2	TRBV19	TGTGCCAGTAGTCATCCGGCAGGACTAGCGGGATATGCCGGGGAGCTGTTTTTT	CASSHPAGLAGYAGELFF
NA	TRBJ1-2	TRBD1	TRBV2	TGTGCCAGCAGTGTACAGGGGATGGACTATGGCTACACCTTC	CASSVQGMDYGYTF
NA	TRBJ2-7	NA	TRBV27	TGTGCCAGCAGTCTGGACAGCTCCTACGAGCAGTACTTC	CASSLDSSYEQYF
NA	TRBJ1-2	TRBD1	TRBV30	TGTGCCTGGAGTGTGGGACAGACCTATGGCTACACCTTC	CAWSVGQTYGYTF
NA	TRBJ1-5	NA	TRBV7-2	TGTGCCAGCAGCAGAAGACAGACTTTCAATCAGCCCCAGCATTTT	CASSRRQTFNQPQHF
NA	TRBJ1-2	NA	TRBV5-4	TGTGCCAGCAGCTCCACGCGGGGGGTTTATGGCTACACCTTC	CASSSTRGVYGYTF
NA	TRBJ2-7	NA	TRBV5-1	TGCGCCAGCAGCTCGCGAAGCTCCTACGAGCAGTACTTC	CASSSRSSYEQYF
NA	TRBJ1-2	NA	TRBV5-4	TGTGCCAGCAGCTTGGAGTCTACCGCCGTCGGCTACACCTTC	CASSLESTAVGYTF
NA	TRBJ1-2	NA	TRBV7-9	TGTGCCAGCAGCTTAGTGACGGGAGGGACTCCTAACTATGGCTACACCTTC	CASSLVTGGTPNYGYTF
NA	TRBJ1-1	NA	TRBV7-9	TGTGCCAGCAGCCCGACAGGATCGAACACTGAAGCTTTCTTT	CASSPTGSNTEAFF
NA	TRBJ2-5	NA	TRBV2	TGTGCCAGCAGCCCCCTAAGGGGGGAGACCCAGTACTTC	CASSPLRGETQYF
NA	TRBJ2-4	NA	TRBV29-1	TGCAGCGTTGGAGGTGGGGCCAAAAACATTCAGTACTTC	CSVGGGAKNIQYF
NA	TRBJ1-4	NA	TRBV7-9	TGTGCCAGCAGCTCAAACTACGACGGAACTGAAAAACTGTTTTTT	CASSSNYDGTEKLFF
NA	TRBJ1-5	NA	TRBV30	TGTGCCTGGAGTGTATCAGGGAATCAGCCCCAGCATTTT	CAWSVSGNQPQHF
few	TRBJ2-7	TRBD1	TRBV7-2	TGTGCCAGCAGCCTAGACAGGGTAGAAAGGGTCTCCTACGAGCAGTACTTC	CASSLDRVERVSYEQYF
NA	TRBJ2-7	TRBD2	TRBV6-5	TGTGCCAGCAGTTACGCCGGACTAGCGGCCCCCTACGAGCAGTACTTC	CASSYAGLAAPYEQYF
NA	TRBJ1-1	NA	TRBV11-3	TGTGCCAGCAGCTTAGCTCAGGCTGAAGCTTTCTTT	CASSLAQAEAFF
once	TRBJ1-3	NA	TRBV5-1	TGCGCCAGCAGCTTGGCCCCAGGGACTGGAAACACCATATATTTT	CASSLAPGTGNTIYF
NA	TRBJ2-7	NA	TRBV7-2	TGTGCCAGCAGCTTAGGCAGGGACTCCTACGAGCAGTACTTC	CASSLGRDSYEQYF
NA	TRBJ2-1	NA	TRBV10-3	TGTGCCATTGGCGGCAATGAGCAGTTCTTC	CAIGGNEQFF
few	TRBJ1-3	NA	TRBV6-6	TGTGCCAGCAGTCTCCTTGGAAACACCATATATTTT	CASSLLGNTIYF
NA	TRBJ1-1	NA	TRBV7-3	TGTGCCAGCAGCTTATCCGGCGCAGGGAACACTGAAGCTTTCTTT	CASSLSGAGNTEAFF
NA	TRBJ2-1	TRBD2	TRBV5-1	TGCGCCAGCAGGGCTAGCGGGGAGAATGAGCAGTTCTTC	CASRASGENEQFF
once	TRBJ1-5	TRBD1	TRBV7-8	TGTGCCAGCAGCCCCTCTTCTGTGGGACAGGGGATCTATAGCAATCAGCCCCAGCATTTT	CASSPSSVGQGIYSNQPQHF
NA	TRBJ2-5	TRBD1	TRBV5-1	TGCGCCAGCAGCCCCCAGGGGGCCAAAGAGACCCAGTACTTC	CASSPQGAKETQYF
NA	TRBJ1-5	NA	TRBV2	TGTGCCAGCAATACAGGGATTGGGGCCAGTCAGCCCCAGCATTTT	CASNTGIGASQPQHF
NA	TRBJ2-3	NA	TRBV5-4	TGTGCCAGCAGCTTAAAGACAGGGACTTACACAGATACGCAGTATTTT	CASSLKTGTYTDTQYF
NA	TRBJ2-1	TRBD2	TRBV7-2	TGTGCCAGCAGCTTCTACCTAGCGGGGTGGGGTGAGCAGTTCTTC	CASSFYLAGWGEQFF
NA	TRBJ1-5	NA	TRBV30	TGTGCCTGGAGCGGAGGACTGGATCAGCCCCAGCATTTT	CAWSGGLDQPQHF